These 31 T cell receptor beta chains originate from one sample sequenced in a study of T cells in Graves' hyperthyroidism and ophthalmopathy. There were TCR beta CDR3 regions amplified from RNA transcripts. First-round RT-PCR with HTBI primers amplified the TCR CDR3 region. TCRdb re-derived calls from the multiplex PCR reads in MiXCR, one entry per CDR3 protein. Counted here are around 300,000 distinct CDR3 sequences, 13% occurring once; the ten biggest clones make up roughly 8.5%. Specimen: blood. These receptors all come from a woman aged 30 to 39 with Graves' hyperthyroidism that later progressed to Graves' ophthalmopathy.

This clonotype was observed many times. The chain is built from TRBV29-1 and TRBJ2-7; D might be TRBD2 (6 bases). Germline CDR1 is SQVTM and CDR2 is ANQGSEA. V gave up 6 bases and J gave up 3 bases, with 18 bases separating them. The CDR3 totals 14 residues. CDR3 loop: CSVRGASDHYEQYF. CDR3 DNA sequence: TGCAGCGTCCGCGGGGCTAGCGACCACTACGAGCAGTACTTC.

Remarks on this clonotype: A much larger clone differs by one base, so this may be a read error. The J gene is TRBJ2-5, the V gene TRBV20-1; no clear D gene. The CDR3 is 12 residues long. V lost 4 bases, J lost 0 bases, and 6 bases lay in between. The germline CDR1 and CDR2 sequences are DFQATT and SNEGSKA (reference sequence). For the CDR3, the DNA is TGCAGTGCTACAGTGTACCAAGAGACCCAGTACTTC. Translation: CSATVYQETQYF.

About this clonotype: A read error is possible here, since a much larger clone lies one base away. The gene calls are TRBV29-1 and TRBJ1-2; D unresolved. Trimming stripped 2 bases from V and 2 bases from J, with 9 bases between. The CDR3 contains 13 residues. In germline, CDR1 is SQVTM, CDR2 ANQGSEA. CDR3: CSVESDINYGYTF. DNA for the CDR3: TGCAGCGTTGAAAGCGACATAAACTATGGCTACACCTTC.

The table lists this clonotype with many counts. The V call is TRBV6-2 or TRBV6-3, the J call TRBJ2-3; D is perhaps TRBD1 (6 bases). CDR3 size: 16 residues. The V gene lost 6 bases and the J gene lost 0 bases, with 16 bases spanning the gap. The germline CDR1 and CDR2 sequences are MNHEY and SVGEGT. CDR3 DNA sequence: TGTGCCAGCAGCACAGGGACATACTCGAGCACAGATACGCAGTATTTT. Translating gives CASSTGTYSSTDTQYF.

About this clonotype: This may arise from a read error, as a much more abundant clone is one base away. V usage is TRBV6-5 and J usage is TRBJ2-1; D perhaps matches TRBD2 (6 bases). The CDR3 sequence is 15 residues long. CDR1 and CDR2 from the germline V gene are MNHEY and SVGAGI. The CDR3 DNA sequence: TGTGCCAGCAGTTACGGGGCGGGAAACTACAATGGGCAGTTCTTC. It specifies CASSYGAGNYNGQFF.

This clonotype occurred many times. This rearrangement joins TRBV12-5 to TRBJ2-1; a possible D gene is TRBD2 (6 bases). Between the trimmed V and J ends, which lost 0 bases and 8 bases, there was a span of 17 bases. CDR1 is LGHNT, CDR2 FRNRAP, per germline. This CDR3 spans 16 amino acids. CDR3 sequence reads: CASGLVIVGGPHEQFF. As DNA, the CDR3 is TGTGCTAGTGGTTTGGTAATAGTGGGAGGACCCCATGAGCAGTTCTTC.

This clonotype was observed a handful of times. This rearrangement joins TRBV4-1 to TRBJ2-5, with D unclear. This CDR3 is 15 amino acids long. Trimming stripped 0 bases from V and 2 bases from J, with 10 bases between. Looked up from germline, CDR1 is MGHRA and CDR2 is YSYEKL. CDR3 sequence: CASSQDPGSQETQYF. The CDR3 DNA reads TGCGCCAGCAGCCAAGATCCGGGTTCACAAGAGACCCAGTACTTC.

This clonotype was found a few times. The genes are TRBV19 and TRBJ1-2; the D gene is possibly TRBD1 (5 bases). The ends were cut back, 5 bases at V and 0 bases at J, with 16 bases in the middle. Germline V lookup: CDR1 LNHDA, CDR2 SQIVND (reference sequence). This CDR3 is 16 amino acids long. The CDR3 bases are TGTGCCAGTAGTCTCCGAGGGGAAGGGTCTAACTATGGCTACACCTTC. Translated: CASSLRGEGSNYGYTF.

This clonotype has a count of ten or more. The chain employs TRBV7-2 and TRBJ2-5, with D perhaps matching TRBD1 (6 bases). This CDR3 is 15 amino acids long. Trimming removed 5 bases at V and 5 bases at J, with 18 bases between. Per germline, CDR1 SGHTA and CDR2 FQGNSA. DNA for the CDR3: TGTGCCAGCAGCACCCAGCGGAGTCAGGGGGAGACCCAGTACTTC. It specifies CASSTQRSQGETQYF.

The J gene is TRBJ2-5, the V gene TRBV4-1; D uncertain. The CDR3 is made up of 14 amino acids. Trimming stripped 4 bases from V and 3 bases from J, with 12 bases between. Germline loops: CDR1 MGHRA, CDR2 YSYEKL. The CDR3 DNA sequence: TGCGCCAGCAGCCCCTTGGGATCTAAAGAGACCCAGTACTTC. The encoded protein is CASSPLGSKETQYF.

Worth noting for this clonotype: A much larger clone differs from this one at a single base, so this may be a read error. This chain joins TRBV28 and TRBJ1-5; TRBD1 aligns across 7 bases. This CDR3 contains 16 residues. V gave up 8 bases and J gave up 7 bases; unmatched junction bases: 17. Germline loops: CDR1 MDHEN, CDR2 SYDVKM. As DNA, the CDR3 is TGTGCCAGCGGTTCCCCGACAGGGAGTTGGAAACAGCCCCAGCATTTT. Its translation is CASGSPTGSWKQPQHF.

The rearrangement joins TRBV4-2 to TRBJ2-2; TRBD2 matches at 15 bases. Germline V CDR1 and CDR2: LGHNA, YNFKEQ. The CDR3 length is 19 residues. Trimming removed 0 bases from V and 6 bases from J; junction bases left unmatched: 8. CDR3 DNA sequence: TGTGCCAGCAGCCAAGAGGGACTAGCGGGAGGACTACGGCCCGGGGAGCTGTTTTTT. Protein: CASSQEGLAGGLRPGELFF.

This clonotype was detected many times. The chain employs TRBV27 and TRBJ2-1, with 12 bases lining up with TRBD2. CDR1 and CDR2 from the germline V gene are MNHEY and SMNVEV (reference sequence). The CDR3 runs to 17 residues. The V gene end was trimmed by 3 bases and the J gene end by 4 bases; junction bases not matched to a gene: 7. The CDR3 region has the DNA TGTGCCAGCAGTTTTCTGGCTAGCGGGGGGGCGTACAATGAGCAGTTCTTC. It codes for CASSFLASGGAYNEQFF.

Only a few counts were recorded for this clonotype. J is TRBJ2-1 and V is TRBV4-3, with D perhaps matching TRBD1 or TRBD2 (8 bases each). CDR3 size: 15 residues. The germline V gene has CDR1 LGHNA and CDR2 YSLEER. V lost 4 bases and J lost 9, with 19 bases in between. The CDR3 region has the DNA TGCGCCAGCAGCCTCGGGGGGGCAGGGGGCGGTGAGCAGTTCTTC. This translates into CASSLGGAGGGEQFF.

This clonotype was detected a few times. Germline is not matched at one junction end, which may reflect a read error. The V and J genes are TRBV18 and TRBJ1-4, with D unresolved. Germline CDR1 and CDR2: KGHSH and LQKENI. This CDR3 is 15 amino acids long. CDR3 nucleotides: TGTGCCAGCTCACCACTGCCGGAAACTAATGAAAAACTGGTTTTT. As protein: CASSPLPETNEKLVF.

This clonotype occurred a few times. The gene calls are TRBV6-1 and TRBJ1-1; the D is unclear. Germline V CDR1 and CDR2: MNHNS, SASEGT. This CDR3 comprises 12 residues. The V and J ends lost 7 bases and 9 bases respectively, with 15 bases between them. CDR3 sequence reads: CASKNGRTQAFF. CDR3 nucleotides: TGTGCCAGCAAAAATGGGCGGACCCAAGCTTTCTTT.

This clonotype was recorded many times. The gene calls are TRBV19 and TRBJ1-1; TRBD1 agrees at 8 bases. Germline assignment: CDR1 LNHDA and CDR2 SQIVND (reference sequence). The CDR3 extends over 11 amino acids. V lost 6 bases, J lost 8 bases, and 2 bases stayed unmatched. The CDR3 coding sequence is TGTGCCAGTAGGGACAGGGAGGAAGCTTTCTTT. Amino acids: CASRDREEAFF. Drawing the rest from reference TRBV19 and TRBJ1-1, the complete variable domain is DGGITQSPKYLFRKEGQNVTLSCEQNLNHDAMYWYRQDPGQGLRLIYYSQIVNDFQKGDIAEGYSVSREKKESFPLTVTSAQKNPTAFYLCASRDREEAFFGQGTRLTVV.

Concerning this clonotype: A much larger clone lies a single base off, so this may be a read error. The V gene is TRBV7-8, the J gene TRBJ2-5, with D tentatively TRBD2 (11 bases). This CDR3 contains 21 residues. CDR1 and CDR2 from the germline V gene are SGHVS and FQNEAQ. This CDR3 is CASNLADRGTTSGSFQETQYF. For the CDR3, the DNA is TGTGCCAGCAACTTAGCGGACAGGGGGACCACTAGCGGGAGTTTCCAAGAGACCCAGTACTTC.

This clonotype was observed many times. The chain links TRBV27 to TRBJ1-1, with 9 bases matching TRBD1. The ends lost 3 bases at V and 1 base at J; junction bases unmatched: 9. The CDR3 is made up of 17 amino acids. CDR1 is MNHEY and CDR2 is SMNVEV in the germline V gene (reference sequence). CDR3 sequence reads: CASSLIPTTGGNTEAFF. The CDR3 nucleotides read TGTGCCAGCAGTTTGATCCCCACGACAGGGGGGAACACTGAAGCTTTCTTT.

The J gene is TRBJ2-3, the V gene TRBV9; D remains ambiguous. V was cut by 0 bases and J by 6 bases, with 5 bases left in between. This CDR3 has 12 amino acids. Germline lookup yields CDR1 SGDLS and CDR2 YYNGEE. The CDR3 DNA is TGTGCCAGCAGCGTAGGCCTGGATACGCAGTATTTT. Amino acids: CASSVGLDTQYF.

There are many counts of this clonotype. DNA of the CDR3: TGTGCCATCAGTCCGGAACTAGCGGGACGCGAGCAGTACTTC. It codes for CAISPELAGREQYF. The rearrangement uses TRBV10-3 and TRBJ2-7; TRBD2 matches at 10 bases. The germline V gene encodes CDR1 ENHRY and CDR2 SYGVKD. With 5 bases clipped from V and 6 bases from J, the junction kept 7 bases outside the gene matches. The CDR3 consists of 14 residues.

This clonotype was detected many times. The chain combines TRBV7-8 with TRBJ2-5, with D possibly being TRBD1 (5 bases). Trimming took off 3 bases at V and 2 bases at J, with 10 bases between the two ends. Germline V CDR1 and CDR2: SGHVS, FQNEAQ. The CDR3 covers 14 residues. CDR3 in amino acids: CASSFYRSQETQYF. CDR3 bases: TGTGCCAGCAGCTTTTACAGGTCGCAAGAGACCCAGTACTTC.

This clonotype was seen at least ten times. This chain uses TRBV2 with TRBJ2-3, with a weak D call TRBD2 (5 bases). V dropped 3 bases and J dropped 5 bases, with 12 bases sitting between them. The CDR3 sequence is 14 residues long. Looked up from germline, CDR1 is SNHLY and CDR2 is FYNNEI. For the CDR3, the DNA is TGTGCCAGCAGTGACAACAGAGCGGAAGATACGCAGTATTTT. Translation: CASSDNRAEDTQYF.

The CDR3 loop reads CASRRGAEANTEAFF. CDR3 nucleotides: TGCGCCAGCCGCCGGGGCGCGGAGGCGAACACTGAAGCTTTCTTT. The V call is TRBV4-1, the J call TRBJ1-1, with D possibly TRBD1 on 5 matching bases. CDR1 is MGHRA, CDR2 YSYEKL, per germline. The CDR3 extends over 15 amino acids. The germline V and J ends were trimmed by 8 bases and 1 base, with 17 bases remaining between them.

There are many counts of this clonotype. The chain links TRBV5-1 to TRBJ2-2, with 8 bases that match TRBD1. CDR1 SGHRS and CDR2 YFSETQ come from the germline V gene. V shed 4 bases, J shed 4 bases, and the junction held 15 bases outside the gene matches. The CDR3 runs to 18 residues. In DNA, the CDR3 is TGCGCCAGCAGCCCTACCGACAGGGGACTCCTCGGCACCGGGGAGCTGTTTTTT. Translation gives CASSPTDRGLLGTGELFF. Supplemented by reference TRBV5-1 and TRBJ2-2, the full variable domain reads KAGVTQTPRYLIKTRGQQVTLSCSPISGHRSVSWYQQTPGQGLQFLFEYFSETQRNKGNFPGRFSGRQFSNSRSEMNVSTLELGDSALYLCASSPTDRGLLGTGELFFGEGSRLTVL.

Only a few counts were recorded for this clonotype. V usage is TRBV5-4 and J usage is TRBJ2-7; 9 nucleotides match TRBD1. The CDR3 runs to 14 residues. J was trimmed by 4 bases and V by 3 bases; bases with no gene match: 5. Germline V lookup: CDR1 SGHNT, CDR2 YYREEE (reference sequence). For the CDR3, the DNA is TGTGCCAGCAGCTCCAGACAGGGGGAGTACGAGCAGTACTTC. Translation gives CASSSRQGEYEQYF.

This clonotype was seen only a few times. This likely comes from a read error, as the CDR3 has no conserved phenylalanine or tryptophan at its end. The rearrangement links TRBV6-1 to TRBJ1-6; the D gene is possibly TRBD1 (5 bases). Trimming left V 6 bases short and J 0 bases short, with 15 bases between. CDR1 MNHNS and CDR2 SASEGT come from the germline V gene. The CDR3 is 17 amino acids. CDR3 amino acids: CASSLWDVSSYNSPLHL. The CDR3 region has the DNA TGTGCCAGCAGCCTCTGGGACGTTAGCTCCTATAATTCACCCCTCCACTTG.

This clonotype was counted ten times or more. CDR3 amino acids: CASSLVSMNQPQHF. The CDR3 nucleotides are TGTGCCAGCAGTTTAGTCTCCATGAATCAGCCCCAGCATTTT. This chain joins TRBV28 and TRBJ1-5, with D hard to call. The CDR3 is 14 amino acids. V shed 2 bases and J shed 4 bases, with 9 bases lying between them. Per germline, CDR1 MDHEN and CDR2 SYDVKM.

This clonotype was seen a handful of times. This chain uses TRBV19 with TRBJ2-3, with 9 bases fitting TRBD2. The CDR3 sequence is 15 residues long. The V and J ends lost 5 bases and 6 bases, in that order; junction bases with no gene match: 9. Germline lookup yields CDR1 LNHDA and CDR2 SQIVND (reference sequence). The CDR3 reads CASSPGAGGSDTQYF. The CDR3 DNA sequence: TGTGCCAGTAGTCCAGGGGCGGGAGGGTCCGATACGCAGTATTTT.

This chain connects TRBV9 to TRBJ1-5, with TRBD1 matching over 7 bases. V shed 3 bases and J 3 bases; nucleotides not matched to a gene: 3. In germline, CDR1 is SGDLS, CDR2 YYNGEE. CDR3 length: 14 amino acids. CDR3 sequence: CASSAGTDNQPQHF. The CDR3 DNA follows: TGTGCCAGCAGCGCCGGGACAGACAATCAGCCCCAGCATTTT.

The chain recombines TRBV18 with TRBJ2-2, with D possibly matching TRBD1 (7 bases). Germline assignment: CDR1 KGHSH and CDR2 LQKENI. With 5 bases removed from V and 6 bases from J, the gap between germline ends came to 16 bases. The CDR3 is 15 residues long. The CDR3 DNA follows: TGTGCCAGCTCATTCGCGGAGGGGGCAGCCGGGGAGCTGTTTTTT. Amino acids: CASSFAEGAAGELFF.